This TCR beta chain was retrieved from a study of identical twins. Study outcomes and limitations: The more abundant beta clonotypes in cord blood had fewer insertions, and memory repertoires did not show this.

On this clonotype itself: Its antigen is still unknown.

The CDR3 totals 15 residues. Germline CDR1 is SGDLS and CDR2 is YYNGEE. V lost 0 bases, J lost 4 bases, and 13 bases lay in between. A universal primer site arose from template switching, and cDNA bore unique molecular identifiers. TCRdb re-derived calls from the 5' RACE reads in MiXCR, one entry per CDR3 protein. The table records under 350,000 distinct CDR3 sequences, roughly 8.6% of them present only once. The data also belong to a second study, concerning yellow fever vaccine responses in identical twins.

This receptor was obtained from a woman aged 18-29 years in good health. The rearrangement uses TRBV9 and TRBJ2-5, with D unresolved. Sequenced: CD8+ T cells sorted from blood. The CDR3 loop is CASSVVGSKSETQYF. In DNA, the CDR3 is TGTGCCAGCAGCGTAGTTGGCAGTAAGTCAGAGACCCAGTACTTC.